These 20 T cell receptor beta chains were sequenced from one sample in a study of shared clonotypes between healthy human individuals. The data were produced by immunoSEQ multiplex PCR, yet TCRdb's version contains in-frame clones alone and is incomplete. Here the sample spans approximately 2,300,000 clones, around 93% being singletons. The sample was naive CD4+ T cells from PBMCs. Described subset: CD45RA+ positively selected. The receptor source for this set is a man aged 18 to 35 in good health. Some clones in this sample may be carry-over from other donors' samples.

V gene TRBV19 combines with J gene TRBJ2-3; a weak D match, TRBD1 (5 bases). The CDR3 consists of 16 residues. Germline-derived CDR1 and CDR2 are LNHDA and SQIVND (reference sequence). V lost 6 bases, J lost 1 base, and 17 bases lay in between. In DNA, the CDR3 is TGTGCCAGTAGCCCCTCGATAGACAGACGCACAGATACGCAGTATTTT. Translation: CASSPSIDRRTDTQYF.

This clone was recorded only once. The chain recombines TRBV18 with TRBJ2-7; 7 nucleotides line up with TRBD1. CDR3 size: 15 residues. J lost 5 bases, V lost 4 bases, and 11 bases had no gene match. CDR1 is KGHSH and CDR2 is LQKENI in the germline V gene. The CDR3 nucleotides are TGTGCCAGCTCACAACAATCCCAGGGGGTCAACGAGCAGTACTTC. Translation gives CASSQQSQGVNEQYF.

This clone was counted once. The DNA for the CDR3 is TGTGCCAGCAGTTACAATCCCTCTAGCACAGATACGCAGTATTTT. Its translation: CASSYNPSSTDTQYF. V is TRBV6-6 and J is TRBJ2-3; D gene uncertain. Per germline, CDR1 MNHNY and CDR2 SVGAGI (reference sequence). The CDR3 is 15 amino acids. Trimming cost V 2 bases and J 0 bases, with 9 bases left between them.

Worth noting for this clone: Other DNA sequences in the same sample also yield this CDR3. The gene calls are TRBV5-1 and TRBJ2-3; the match to TRBD2 covers 13 bases. Trimming removed 1 base from V and 1 base from J; junction bases left unmatched: 3. The CDR3 length is 17 residues. The germline CDR1 and CDR2 sequences are SGHRS and YFSETQ. The CDR3 sequence: CASSLPGLAGGTDTQYF. DNA for the CDR3: TGCGCCAGCAGCTTGCCCGGACTAGCGGGAGGCACAGATACGCAGTATTTT.

The chain is built from TRBV5-1 and TRBJ2-7; D uncertain. The germline V and J ends were trimmed by 1 base and 0 bases, with 5 bases remaining between them. Germline lookup yields CDR1 SGHRS and CDR2 YFSETQ. The CDR3 runs 13 residues. The CDR3 DNA reads as TGCGCCAGCAGCTTGACAGTCTCCTACGAGCAGTACTTC. The encoded protein is CASSLTVSYEQYF.

This chain joins TRBV6-5 and TRBJ2-7; the D is unclear. Germline CDR1 is MNHEY and CDR2 is SVGAGI. V lost 6 bases, J lost 4 bases, and 10 bases lay in between. The CDR3 spans 12 residues. CDR3 amino acids: CASRGWGYEQYF. The CDR3 DNA follows: TGTGCCAGCAGGGGGTGGGGTTACGAGCAGTACTTC.

This clone came up once. The chain carries TRBV28 and TRBJ1-5; no reliable D call. Germline V gene data show CDR1 as MDHEN and CDR2 as SYDVKM. Between the trimmed V and J ends, which lost 3 bases and 5 bases, there was a span of 14 bases. This CDR3 contains 15 residues. CDR3: CASSFPTRSYQPQHF. The CDR3 nucleotides are TGTGCCAGCAGTTTTCCCACAAGATCTTATCAGCCCCAGCATTTT.

The chain has TRBV10-3 and TRBJ2-5; TRBD1 aligns across 8 bases. The better agreement between TRBJ2-7 and the DNA end casts doubt on the J call. The length of the CDR3 is 12 residues. Germline CDR1 reads ENHRY; CDR2 reads SYGVKD. The CDR3 coding sequence is TGTGCCATCAACCCAACAGGGGGCGAGCAGTACTTC. This gives the protein CAINPTGGEQYF.

The J gene is TRBJ2-1, the V gene TRBV7-3; TRBD2 is a possible D gene (6 bases). This CDR3 contains 15 residues. From germline, CDR1 is SGHTA and CDR2 FQGTGA. Between the trimmed V and J ends, which lost 0 bases and 7 bases, there was a span of 13 bases. This CDR3 is CASSLTEGFPNEQFF. DNA for the CDR3: TGTGCCAGCAGCTTAACGGAGGGCTTTCCAAATGAGCAGTTCTTC.

V usage is TRBV7-3 and J usage is TRBJ2-1, with D unresolved. Germline lookup yields CDR1 SGHTA and CDR2 FQGTGA. V was shortened by 1 base and J by 1 base, with 8 bases between the two germline ends. CDR3 length: 15 amino acids. CDR3 nucleotide sequence: TGTGCCAGCAGCTTAAGTATGGGATCCTACAATGAGCAGTTCTTC. Translation: CASSLSMGSYNEQFF.

This CDR3 is CASSFPPGQPQHF. As DNA, the CDR3 is TGTGCCAGCAGTTTTCCCCCCGGGCAGCCCCAGCATTTT. This chain links TRBV28 with TRBJ1-5; D not certain. The CDR3 is 13 residues long. The germline CDR1 and CDR2 sequences are MDHEN and SYDVKM. Trimming left V 3 bases short and J 7 bases short, with 10 bases between.

J is TRBJ2-1 and V is TRBV4-1, with D tentatively TRBD2 (7 bases). Germline V lookup: CDR1 MGHRA, CDR2 YSYEKL. This CDR3 comprises 16 residues. V shed 7 bases and J shed 8 bases, with 24 bases lying between them. The CDR3 DNA reads TGCGCCAGCAAACCGGGGAGGGGGGAGATGGTGCATGAGCAGTTCTTC. Translating it yields CASKPGRGEMVHEQFF.

J is TRBJ2-1 and V is TRBV23-1; D is ambiguous. TRBV23-1 is placed among ORFs of uncertain function. The V end lost 6 bases, the J end lost 1 base, and 28 bases lay between the germline ends. The CDR3 length is 20 residues. CDR3 region: CASSPRAYLPEWQSYNEQFF. CDR3 bases: TGCGCCAGCAGCCCACGGGCATACCTACCTGAATGGCAGTCCTACAATGAGCAGTTCTTC.

Details on this clone: Other DNA variants within this sample encode the same CDR3. The genes are TRBV28 and TRBJ2-5; D ambiguous. Germline assignment: CDR1 MDHEN and CDR2 SYDVKM. Deletions cut 1 base from V and 5 bases from J, with 5 bases between. The CDR3 has 12 amino acids. CDR3 coding DNA: TGTGCCAGCAGTTTATTTGGGGAGACCCAGTACTTC. Its protein product is CASSLFGETQYF.

The chain combines TRBV7-8 with TRBJ1-1; the D is unclear. V was trimmed by 1 base and J by 1 base, leaving 13 bases between them. This CDR3 comprises 16 residues. Germline V gene lookup returns CDR1 SGHVS and CDR2 FQNEAQ. The CDR3 region is CASSLVVEATNTEAFF. CDR3 in DNA: TGTGCCAGCAGCTTAGTTGTCGAGGCGACGAACACTGAAGCTTTCTTT.

This clone has a single count. Other DNA variants within this sample encode the same CDR3. The rearrangement uses TRBV5-1 and TRBJ2-3; TRBD2 matches at 16 bases. This CDR3 spans 17 amino acids. V shed 4 bases, J shed 0 bases, and the junction held 2 bases outside the gene matches. Germline-derived CDR1 and CDR2 are SGHRS and YFSETQ. The CDR3 spells CASSLGLAGGSTDTQYF. The DNA of the CDR3 is TGCGCCAGCAGCCTGGGACTAGCGGGAGGGAGCACAGATACGCAGTATTTT.

V usage is TRBV9 and J usage is TRBJ2-7; D remains unclear. V was shortened by 0 bases and J by 3 bases, with 16 bases between the two germline ends. The CDR3 spans 16 residues. CDR1 and CDR2 from the germline V gene are SGDLS and YYNGEE. DNA of the CDR3: TGTGCCAGCAGCGTAGTCGCCACGCCGAGCCTCTACGAGCAGTACTTC. Translation gives CASSVVATPSLYEQYF. The full variable domain, completed using reference TRBV9 and TRBJ2-7, is DSGVTQTPKHLITATGQRVTLRCSPRSGDLSVYWYQQSLDQGLQFLIQYYNGEERAKGNILERFSAQQFPDLHSELNLSSLELGDSALYFCASSVVATPSLYEQYFGPGTRLTVT.

V and J are TRBV5-1 and TRBJ2-3; D is perhaps TRBD2 (6 bases). Germline values: CDR1 SGHRS, CDR2 YFSETQ. V shed 4 bases and J shed 3 bases, with 12 bases lying between them. The CDR3 has 14 residues. CDR3 residues: CASSAGGVTDTQYF. In DNA form, the CDR3 reads TGCGCCAGCAGCGCCGGCGGGGTGACAGATACGCAGTATTTT. The full variable domain, completed using reference TRBV5-1 and TRBJ2-3, is KAGVTQTPRYLIKTRGQQVTLSCSPISGHRSVSWYQQTPGQGLQFLFEYFSETQRNKGNFPGRFSGRQFSNSRSEMNVSTLELGDSALYLCASSAGGVTDTQYFGPGTRLTVL.

The V and J genes are TRBV4-2 and TRBJ2-1, with D possibly matching TRBD1 (6 bases). The length of the CDR3 is 15 residues. CDR1 is LGHNA, CDR2 YNFKEQ, per germline. The V gene lost 3 bases and the J gene lost 3 bases, with 12 bases spanning the gap. DNA for the CDR3: TGTGCCAGCAGCCATAATGCAGGGGTCTACAATGAGCAGTTCTTC. Translating it yields CASSHNAGVYNEQFF.

The chain joins TRBV9 to TRBJ2-5; no clear D gene. V lost 1 base to trimming and J lost 5 bases, with 12 bases between them. The CDR3 is 14 amino acids. Germline V gene data show CDR1 as SGDLS and CDR2 as YYNGEE. The CDR3: CASSVMPLVETQYF. Written as DNA, the CDR3 is TGTGCCAGCAGCGTAATGCCCCTTGTGGAGACCCAGTACTTC.